This T cell receptor beta chain is from a study of blood T cell repertoires in COVID-19. Background on the study: Samples of COVID-19 (acute and convalescent) were obtained from the United States, Italy and Spain. The cDNA or gDNA used as material had been derived from T cells, B-cell-depleted T cells, or PBMCs.

Methods used by the authors: Reference gene primer amplification yielded estimated nucleated cell counts. Some clones are missing from TCRdb's copy, which holds only in-frame ones; the method was immunoSEQ multiplex PCR. The DNA gave D and trimming, while V, J and clone size come from that table. This sample carries some 230,000 clones, approximately 84% of them seen once, and the ten largest clones take 2% to 2.5%. CDR3 size: 15 residues. V lost 1 base and J lost 5, with 13 bases in between. Germline values: CDR1 MGHRA, CDR2 YSYEKL. This TCR was recovered from a woman aged 55-75 years with acute or convalescent COVID-19. The chain links TRBV4-1 to TRBJ2-3; a possible D gene is TRBD2 (7 bases). Source material: peripheral blood. CDR3 loop: CASSQGRGAQDTQYF. CDR3 nucleotide sequence: TGCGCCAGCAGCCAAGGTCGGGGGGCCCAAGATACGCAGTATTTT.